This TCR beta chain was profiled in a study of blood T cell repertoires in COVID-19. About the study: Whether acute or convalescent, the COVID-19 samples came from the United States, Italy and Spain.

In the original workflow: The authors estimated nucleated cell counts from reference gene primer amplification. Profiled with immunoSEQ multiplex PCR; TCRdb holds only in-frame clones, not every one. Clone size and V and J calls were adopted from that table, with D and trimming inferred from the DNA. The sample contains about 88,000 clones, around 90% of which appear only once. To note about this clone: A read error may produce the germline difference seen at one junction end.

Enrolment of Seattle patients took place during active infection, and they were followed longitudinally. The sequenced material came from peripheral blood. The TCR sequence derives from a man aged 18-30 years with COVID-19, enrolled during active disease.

CDR3: CASISGGLGEKLLF. DNA for the CDR3: TGTGCCAGCATCTCGGGGGGCTTAGGCGAAAAACTGCTTTTT. The rearrangement uses TRBV28 and TRBJ1-4, with D possibly matching TRBD1 (6 bases). Germline CDR1 is MDHEN and CDR2 is SYDVKM. This CDR3 contains 14 residues.